Described below is a single T cell receptor (beta chain) sequence and its context. Antigen: not known. A read error may produce the germline difference seen at one junction end. Excluded were patients with other autoimmune diseases, uncontrolled infections, pregnancy or lactation. The starting material, 8 to 10 ml of fresh peripheral blood, provided the PBMCs. This sample was taken from a study of Graves' ophthalmopathy and Graves' hyperthyroidism. About the study: Pretreatment peripheral blood was obtained at initial diagnosis. Study results and limitations: Ophthalmopathy progression cases were predicted by the model with roughly 70% sensitivity and 72% to 80% specificity.

Germline loops: CDR1 SSHAT, CDR2 FNYEAQ (reference sequence). This CDR3 has 15 amino acids. RNA served as the template for amplifying TCR beta CDR3 regions. HTBI-primed RT-PCR formed the first round, and a multiplex PCR formed the second. TCRdb fed the multiplex PCR reads into MiXCR, producing one record per CDR3 protein. The sample records fewer than 250,000 distinct CDR3 sequences, under 30% being singletons. This sequence originates from a man aged 50 to 60 with Graves' ophthalmopathy. The chain couples TRBV7-7 to TRBJ2-5; D might be TRBD2 (6 bases). Input material: peripheral blood. The CDR3 protein is CASSLLSSGGETQYF. In DNA form, the CDR3 reads TGTGCTAGCAGCTTATTAAGTTCTGGAGGGGAGACCCAGTACTTC.